These 28 T cell receptor beta chains share one sample of origin, sequenced in a study of OX40 agonist ivuxolimab in advanced cancers. The library relied on the immunoSEQ multiplex PCR assay. Not all clones reach the TCRdb copy of this immuneACCESS table, which keeps in-frame sequences only. Checked studies attribute under half of the gap to unresolved V genes and leave the rest unexplained. The sample records roughly 19,000 clones, 83% of which are singletons. Clones ranked in the top ten supply 45% to 55% of the sample. Sequencing used CD4+ or CD8+ T cells sorted from blood, obtained in a trial of the OX40 agonist ivuxolimab. The receptors were gathered from an adult with an advanced solid tumor such as melanoma, head and neck, liver or kidney cancer.

The chain combines TRBV7-9 with TRBJ2-3, with D maybe TRBD2 (5 bases). V gave up 1 base and J gave up 6 bases, with 8 bases separating them. The length of the CDR3 is 13 residues. Per germline, CDR1 SEHNR and CDR2 FQNEAQ (reference sequence). DNA for the CDR3: TGTGCCAGCAGCTTAGGCGGACTGGATACGCAGTATTTT. It specifies CASSLGGLDTQYF.

The chain uses TRBV14 and TRBJ2-1, with 13 nucleotides matching TRBD2. Trimming cost V 4 bases and J 2 bases; bases outside gene matches: 5. Germline V gives CDR1 SGHDN, CDR2 FVKESK. The CDR3 spans 17 residues. CDR3 sequence reads: CASSRGLAGEPYNEQFF. The CDR3 nucleotides are TGTGCCAGCAGCCGCGGACTAGCGGGAGAACCCTACAATGAGCAGTTCTTC.

This clone was found once. The rearrangement links TRBV19 to TRBJ1-2; no definite D call. The V gene's germline CDR1 is LNHDA and CDR2 SQIVND (reference sequence). V lost 4 bases to trimming and J lost 8 bases, with 17 bases between them. The CDR3 spans 14 residues. CDR3 residues: CASSTTPTATGYTF. Written as DNA, the CDR3 is TGTGCCAGTAGTACTACCCCGACGGCCACAGGCTACACCTTC.

The V and J genes are TRBV6-5 and TRBJ2-7; D may be TRBD2 (6 bases). V was shortened by 0 bases and J by 1 base, with 7 bases between the two germline ends. Germline assignment: CDR1 MNHEY and CDR2 SVGAGI. The CDR3 spans 14 residues. The CDR3, as DNA: TGTGCCAGCAGTTACTCTAGCGGTTCCTACGAGCAGTACTTC. It translates to CASSYSSGSYEQYF.

This chain links TRBV25-1 with TRBJ2-7; D remains unclear. The V gene's germline CDR1 is MGHDK and CDR2 SYGVNS. The germline V and J ends were trimmed by 4 bases and 2 bases, with 3 bases remaining between them. The CDR3 is 11 residues long. DNA of the CDR3: TGTGCCAGCAGTGTCGCCTACGAGCAGTACTTC. Translating it yields CASSVAYEQYF.

The chain combines TRBV6-5 with TRBJ1-1; perhaps TRBD1 as D (5 bases). Germline V gene sequence: CDR1 MNHEY, CDR2 SVGAGI. This CDR3 is built from 15 residues. Between the trimmed V and J ends, which lost 2 bases and 0 bases, there was a span of 10 bases. CDR3 loop: CASSYAGQMNTEAFF. CDR3 nucleotides: TGTGCCAGCAGTTACGCCGGACAAATGAACACTGAAGCTTTCTTT.

This clone was picked up one time. This chain uses TRBV13 with TRBJ1-6; 10 bases line up with TRBD1. The germline gives CDR1 PRHDT, CDR2 FYEKMQ (reference sequence). Trimming removed 0 bases from V and 10 bases from J; junction bases left unmatched: 9. The length of the CDR3 is 17 residues. The CDR3 DNA reads TGTGCCAGCAGCTTAGGCCCGACAGGGGGCTCAATGTCACCCCTCCACTTT. It translates to CASSLGPTGGSMSPLHF.

About this clone: A read error may produce the germline difference seen at one junction end. Distinct nucleotide sequences in the sample also encode this CDR3. The chain carries TRBV27 and TRBJ2-7; 9 bases line up with TRBD2. The CDR3 consists of 15 residues. The germline V gene has CDR1 MNHEY and CDR2 SMNVEV (reference sequence). The CDR3 sequence: CASSFSSSGNYEQYF. As DNA, the CDR3 is TGTGCCAGTAGTTTTTCCTCTAGCGGGAACTACGAGCAGTACTTC.

V gene TRBV11-2 combines with J gene TRBJ1-4; 8 nucleotides match TRBD1. CDR1 and CDR2 from the germline V gene are SGHAT and FQNNGV. The V segment lost 1 base and the J segment 7 bases; nucleotides outside the gene matches: 2. CDR3 length: 14 amino acids. The CDR3 region has the DNA TGTGCCAGCAGCTTAGGGACAGGGCTTGAAAAACTGTTTTTT. Protein: CASSLGTGLEKLFF.

V gene TRBV7-6 combines with J gene TRBJ1-2; no reliable D call. Germline CDR1 and CDR2: SGHVS and FNYEAQ. There are 13 residues in the CDR3. With 0 bases removed from V and 2 bases from J, the gap between germline ends came to 4 bases. DNA of the CDR3: TGTGCCAGCAGCTTAGCCGGAAACTATGGCTACACCTTC. It yields the protein CASSLAGNYGYTF.

The chain employs TRBV4-1 and TRBJ2-7, with unresolved D. The germline V gene encodes CDR1 MGHRA and CDR2 YSYEKL. V was clipped by 6 bases and J by 0 bases, with 15 bases between them. This CDR3 has 15 amino acids. The CDR3, as DNA: TGCGCCAGCAGTCTTTCAGATTCCGGCTCCTACGAGCAGTACTTC. Translating it yields CASSLSDSGSYEQYF.

To note about this clone: This same CDR3 is encoded by further DNA sequences in the sample. V and J are TRBV27 and TRBJ1-2; TRBD1 is a possible D gene (6 bases). Trimming took 0 bases from V and 5 from J, leaving 10 bases between them. This CDR3 has 14 residues. Germline values: CDR1 MNHEY, CDR2 SMNVEV (reference sequence). The chain's CDR3 is CASSLSQGTYGYTF. The CDR3 DNA reads TGTGCCAGCAGTTTATCACAGGGTACATATGGCTACACCTTC.

The chain combines TRBV5-1 with TRBJ1-1; D is uncertain. V lost 1 base and J lost 0, with 7 bases in between. There are 14 residues in the CDR3. The germline V gene has CDR1 SGHRS and CDR2 YFSETQ. CDR3 bases: TGCGCCAGCAGCTTGTTTCCCATGAACACTGAAGCTTTCTTT. It translates to CASSLFPMNTEAFF. Filled out from reference TRBV5-1 and TRBJ1-1, the complete variable domain reads KAGVTQTPRYLIKTRGQQVTLSCSPISGHRSVSWYQQTPGQGLQFLFEYFSETQRNKGNFPGRFSGRQFSNSRSEMNVSTLELGDSALYLCASSLFPMNTEAFFGQGTRLTVV.

The chain recombines TRBV7-9 with TRBJ2-7; the D gene is possibly TRBD1 (5 bases). There are 14 residues in the CDR3. The germline V and J ends were trimmed by 5 bases and 1 base, with 12 bases remaining between them. Germline CDR1 is SEHNR and CDR2 is FQNEAQ (reference sequence). The CDR3 is CASSPWGKSYEQYF. In DNA form, the CDR3 reads TGTGCCAGCAGCCCTTGGGGCAAATCCTACGAGCAGTACTTC.

The V gene is TRBV6-5, the J gene TRBJ1-2; TRBD1 is a possible D gene (6 bases). The CDR3 loop spans 13 amino acids. The germline gives CDR1 MNHEY, CDR2 SVGAGI. V was cut by 6 bases and J by 1 base, with 9 bases left in between. CDR3 nucleotides: TGTGCCAGCAGACTGGACAGTAACTATGGCTACACCTTC. Protein product: CASRLDSNYGYTF.

The V call is TRBV10-3, the J call TRBJ2-7; D ambiguous. There are 12 residues in the CDR3. Trimming pared 3 bases from V and 0 bases from J, leaving 3 bases between. Germline V gene data show CDR1 as ENHRY and CDR2 as SYGVKD. CDR3 coding DNA: TGTGCCATCAGTGACTCCTCCTACGAGCAGTACTTC. Its translation: CAISDSSYEQYF.

V and J are TRBV4-1 and TRBJ2-3, with D possibly matching TRBD2 (7 bases). CDR3 length equals 16 residues. V was clipped by 5 bases and J by 2 bases, with 17 bases between them. Germline-derived CDR1 and CDR2 are MGHRA and YSYEKL. The CDR3 sequence is CASSVQGAGYTDTQYF. CDR3 bases: TGCGCCAGCAGCGTACAGGGAGCGGGGTACACAGATACGCAGTATTTT.

The chain joins TRBV6-5 to TRBJ1-5, with 9 nucleotides matching TRBD1. The CDR3 loop spans 13 amino acids. Trimming cost V 6 bases and J 6 bases; bases outside gene matches: 3. Per germline, CDR1 MNHEY and CDR2 SVGAGI. The CDR3 coding sequence is TGTGCCAGCAGCCAGACAGGGGGTCAGCCCCAGCATTTT. Protein: CASSQTGGQPQHF.

The J gene is TRBJ2-5, the V gene TRBV5-4; D perhaps matches TRBD2 (5 bases). Trimming removed 3 bases at V and 2 bases at J, with 11 bases between. CDR3 length equals 14 residues. CDR1 is SGHNT and CDR2 is YYREEE in the germline V gene (reference sequence). As DNA, the CDR3 is TGTGCCAGCAGCTCACTAGGAACACAAGAGACCCAGTACTTC. It encodes CASSSLGTQETQYF.

The rearrangement links TRBV7-7 to TRBJ2-1; D is perhaps TRBD2 (6 bases). Trimming removed 1 base at V and 3 bases at J, with 16 bases between. This CDR3 contains 17 residues. Germline V lookup: CDR1 SSHAT, CDR2 FNYEAQ (reference sequence). The DNA of the CDR3 is TGTGCCAGCAGCTTAGATTCGGGCGGGACCAACTACAATGAGCAGTTCTTC. Residues: CASSLDSGGTNYNEQFF.

The V gene is TRBV29-1, the J gene TRBJ2-1, with 12 bases aligning to TRBD2. CDR1 SQVTM and CDR2 ANQGSEA come from the germline V gene. The CDR3 runs to 16 residues. The junction had 15 bases not matched to a gene; V was cut back by 7 bases and J by 8 bases. The CDR3 coding sequence is TGCAGCGGATGGGGGCTAGCGGGAGGGCCCGGGCATGAGCAGTTCTTC. Its translation is CSGWGLAGGPGHEQFF.

The chain employs TRBV25-1 and TRBJ2-7; D is uncertain. The CDR3 is made up of 11 amino acids. Trimming took 8 bases from V and 5 from J, leaving 10 bases between them. Germline CDR1 MGHDK, CDR2 SYGVNS. The CDR3, as DNA: TGTGCCAGCTCCCGGGCAAACGAGCAGTACTTC. It encodes CASSRANEQYF.

This clone was detected once. The V and J genes are TRBV28 and TRBJ2-7; a possible D gene is TRBD2 (5 bases). The V gene lost 8 bases and the J gene lost 0 bases, with 5 bases spanning the gap. From germline, CDR1 is MDHEN and CDR2 SYDVKM. This CDR3 comprises 11 residues. This CDR3 is CASGSSYEQYF. The CDR3 DNA reads TGTGCCAGCGGGAGCTCCTACGAGCAGTACTTC.

This chain uses TRBV19 with TRBJ2-3; D gene uncertain. CDR3 length equals 13 residues. V was cut by 1 base and J by 4 bases, with 6 bases left in between. Germline CDR1 LNHDA, CDR2 SQIVND (reference sequence). The CDR3 region is CASSIVAPDTQYF. In DNA, the CDR3 is TGTGCCAGTAGTATAGTCGCCCCAGATACGCAGTATTTT.

In nucleotides, the CDR3 is TGTGCCAGCAGTTGGCCCGGGGGCGGTGAGCAGTTCTTC. Its protein is CASSWPGGGEQFF. The J gene is TRBJ2-1, the V gene TRBV27; D is tentatively TRBD1 or TRBD2 (6 bases each). This CDR3 has 13 amino acids. V lost 4 bases and J 9 bases, leaving 13 bases between the germline ends. CDR1 is MNHEY, CDR2 SMNVEV, per germline (reference sequence).

This clone showed up many times. V gene TRBV19 combines with J gene TRBJ1-5; the D is unclear. This CDR3 is 13 amino acids long. Germline V gene sequence: CDR1 LNHDA, CDR2 SQIVND (reference sequence). Trimming cost V 11 bases and J 7 bases, with 18 bases left between them. The chain's CDR3 is CASLAGVGQPQHF. The CDR3 region has the DNA TGTGCCTCCCTAGCCGGGGTGGGCCAGCCCCAGCATTTT.

The V and J genes are TRBV25-1 and TRBJ2-7; 7 nucleotides match TRBD1. CDR1 is MGHDK, CDR2 SYGVNS, per germline. V was clipped by 3 bases and J by 3 bases; unmatched bases: 8. The CDR3 runs 15 residues. CDR3 sequence: CASSDPYQGDYEQYF. CDR3 in DNA: TGTGCCAGCAGTGACCCGTATCAGGGGGACTACGAGCAGTACTTC.

The chain uses TRBV7-8 and TRBJ2-5, with 7 bases lining up with TRBD1. The tail of the sequence fits TRBJ2-7 better, so the J call may be wrong. CDR3 length equals 13 residues. CDR1 and CDR2 (germline): SGHVS, FQNEAQ. CDR3 loop: CASSRGLENEQYF. The CDR3 DNA sequence: TGTGCCAGCAGCAGGGGGCTCGAGAACGAGCAGTACTTC.